This TCR beta chain was sequenced in a study of blood T cell repertoires in COVID-19. Study at large: Samples representing acute and convalescent COVID-19 were sourced from the United States, Italy and Spain. Sample material is recorded as cDNA or gDNA derived from T cells, B-cell-depleted T cells, or PBMCs.

In the original workflow: Quantification of nucleated cells was approximated via reference gene primer amplification. Sequencing was performed with immunoSEQ multiplex PCR; in TCRdb, only in-frame clones are kept and a portion is missing. That table supplies the V and J calls and clone size; D and trimming were determined from the DNA. The sample includes approximately 260,000 clones, 70% to 90% of them seen just once. The CDR3 runs to 12 residues. The trim removed 5 bases at V and 14 bases at J, leaving 6 bases unmatched. Germline CDR1 is LNHDA and CDR2 is SQIVND (reference sequence). This chain connects TRBV19 to TRBJ2-1, with 10 bases matching TRBD2. The sample taken for sequencing was peripheral blood. The sequence came from a woman in her seventies with acute or convalescent COVID-19. In DNA form, the CDR3 reads TGTGCCAGTAGTGCCACTAGCGGGGTTGAGTTCTTC. This translates into CASSATSGVEFF.